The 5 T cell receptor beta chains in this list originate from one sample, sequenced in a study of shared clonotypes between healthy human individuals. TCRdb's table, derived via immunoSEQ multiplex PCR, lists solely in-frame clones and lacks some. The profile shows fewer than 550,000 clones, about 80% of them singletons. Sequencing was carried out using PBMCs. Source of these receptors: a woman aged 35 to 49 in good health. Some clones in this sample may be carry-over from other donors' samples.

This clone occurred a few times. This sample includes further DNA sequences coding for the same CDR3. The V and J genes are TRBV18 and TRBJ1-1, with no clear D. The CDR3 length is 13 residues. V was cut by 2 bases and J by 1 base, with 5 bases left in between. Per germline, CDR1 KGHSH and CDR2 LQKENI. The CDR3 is CASSPGRNTEAFF. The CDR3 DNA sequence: TGTGCCAGCTCACCAGGCAGGAACACTGAAGCTTTCTTT.

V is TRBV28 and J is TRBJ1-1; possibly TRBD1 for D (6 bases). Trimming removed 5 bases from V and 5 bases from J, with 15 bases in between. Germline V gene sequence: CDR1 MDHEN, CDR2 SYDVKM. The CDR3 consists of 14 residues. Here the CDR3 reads CASSPQRGWTEAFF. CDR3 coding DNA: TGTGCCAGCAGTCCGCAAAGGGGGTGGACTGAAGCTTTCTTT.

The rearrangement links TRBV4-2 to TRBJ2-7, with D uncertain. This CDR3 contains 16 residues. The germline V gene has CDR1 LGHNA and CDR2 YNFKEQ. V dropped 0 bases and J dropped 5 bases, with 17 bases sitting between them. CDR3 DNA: TGTGCCAGCAGCCAAGAACGCCCACTCCGAGGCGACGAGCAGTACTTC. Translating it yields CASSQERPLRGDEQYF.

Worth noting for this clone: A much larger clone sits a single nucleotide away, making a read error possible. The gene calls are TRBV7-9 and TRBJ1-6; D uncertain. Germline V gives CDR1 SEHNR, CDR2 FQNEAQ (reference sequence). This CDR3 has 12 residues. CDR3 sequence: CACSTMNSPLHF. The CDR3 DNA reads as TGTGCCTGCAGCACGATGAATTCACCCCTCCACTTT.

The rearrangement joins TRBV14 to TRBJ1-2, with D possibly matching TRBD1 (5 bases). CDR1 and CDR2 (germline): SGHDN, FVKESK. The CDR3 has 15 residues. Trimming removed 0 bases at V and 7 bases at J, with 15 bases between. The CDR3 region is CASSQDPGRVGGYTF. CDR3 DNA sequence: TGTGCCAGCAGCCAAGATCCCGGCAGGGTTGGTGGCTACACCTTC. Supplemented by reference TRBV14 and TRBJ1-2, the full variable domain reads EAGVTQFPSHSVIEKGQTVTLRCDPISGHDNLYWYRRVMGKEIKFLLHFVKESKQDESGMPNNRFLAERTGGTYSTLKVQPAELEDSGVYFCASSQDPGRVGGYTFGSGTRLTVV.